The rows below give T cell receptor beta chains drawn from one sample of a study of molecular identifiers for immune sequencing clone quantification. TCRdb reanalysed the PCR reads using MiXCR and keeps one entry per CDR3 protein. This table holds approximately 500,000 distinct CDR3 sequences, about 25% found once. Sequences were obtained from naive CD8+ T cells from blood, with Jurkat cell RNA spiked in. Receptors originate from a human donor in good health. Some libraries in this study had Jurkat cell RNA spiked in. CDR3s include the opening cysteine and the closing phenylalanine or tryptophan. D genes are given only for firm matches. Only part of the rows carry a size: once, few, many, or a class if the clone is expanded.

V gene	J gene	D gene	clone size	CDR3 protein	CDR3 DNA
TRBV7-9	TRBJ2-1	TRBD2	.	CASSHSLTTSTNEQFF	TGTGCCAGCAGCCACTCACTAACGACTAGCACGAATGAGCAGTTCTTC
TRBV7-6	TRBJ2-2	.	few	CASSLTAYTGELFF	TGTGCCAGCAGCCTCACAGCATACACCGGGGAGCTGTTTTTT
TRBV28	TRBJ2-1	.	.	CASSSLGGPPGNEQFF	TGTGCCAGCAGTTCCCTGGGGGGGCCTCCTGGCAATGAGCAGTTCTTC
TRBV13	TRBJ1-1	TRBD1	few	CASSLGGQGESEAFF	TGTGCCAGCAGCTTAGGTGGGCAGGGGGAGTCTGAAGCTTTCTTT
TRBV11-3	TRBJ2-7	TRBD1	few	CASSSGTGGAKSYEQYF	TGTGCCAGCAGTTCCGGGACAGGGGGCGCGAAGTCCTACGAGCAGTACTTC
TRBV12-5	TRBJ2-7	.	.	CASGLVDEQYF	TGTGCTAGTGGTTTGGTAGACGAGCAGTACTTC
TRBV19	TRBJ1-5	.	.	CASSIPPAAGDSGQPQHF	TGTGCCAGTAGTATACCCCCGGCGGCAGGGGACTCCGGGCAGCCCCAGCATTTT
TRBV3-1	TRBJ1-1	.	few	CASSQAWQGNTEAFF	TGTGCCAGCAGCCAAGCTTGGCAGGGGAACACTGAAGCTTTCTTT
TRBV27	TRBJ2-3	.	many	CASKEYPSTDTQYF	TGTGCCAGCAAGGAGTATCCTAGCACAGATACGCAGTATTTT
TRBV6-2/TRBV6-3	TRBJ2-7	.	few	CASTYVGEDEQYF	TGTGCCAGCACCTACGTGGGAGAGGACGAGCAGTACTTC
TRBV14	TRBJ1-1	.	.	CASSQKQGVTEAFF	TGTGCCAGCAGCCAAAAACAGGGAGTGACTGAAGCTTTCTTT
TRBV27	TRBJ2-7	.	.	CASSLKAGRTYEQYF	TGTGCCAGCAGTTTAAAAGCCGGACGGACGTACGAGCAGTACTTC
TRBV29-1	TRBJ2-7	TRBD2	.	CSVRLSGGTYEQYF	TGCAGCGTCCGCTTGAGCGGGGGAACCTACGAGCAGTACTTC
TRBV20-1	TRBJ2-7	TRBD1	many	CSAPLRDRPYEQYF	TGCAGTGCACCCCTCCGGGACAGGCCCTACGAGCAGTACTTC
TRBV25-1	TRBJ2-2	.	.	CAISLENTGELFF	TGTGCCATCTCCCTTGAGAACACCGGGGAGCTGTTTTTT
TRBV23-1	TRBJ2-7	TRBD1	few	CASSQRGQGSHEQYF	TGCGCCAGCAGTCAACGCGGACAGGGTTCCCACGAGCAGTACTTC
TRBV7-3	TRBJ2-5	.	many	CASKETQYF	TGTGCCAGCAAAGAGACCCAGTACTTC
TRBV27	TRBJ2-7	.	few	CASSFGGPPYEQYF	TGTGCCAGCAGTTTTGGGGGGCCCCCCTACGAGCAGTACTTC
TRBV3-1	TRBJ2-3	.	many	CASSSTATDTQYF	TGTGCCAGCAGCAGCACAGCCACAGATACGCAGTATTTT
TRBV7-7	TRBJ2-3	.	many	CASSLGGVDTDTQYF	TGTGCCAGCAGCTTAGGGGGCGTCGACACAGATACGCAGTATTTT
TRBV5-1	TRBJ1-1	.	many	CASSLETGKIGNTEAFF	TGCGCCAGCAGCTTGGAAACAGGGAAGATTGGAAACACTGAAGCTTTCTTT
TRBV9	TRBJ1-2	TRBD1	.	CASSVGQGRNYGYTF	TGTGCCAGCAGCGTGGGACAGGGAAGGAACTATGGCTACACCTTC
TRBV30	TRBJ1-1	.	many	CAWSVDRTYTEAFF	TGTGCCTGGAGTGTAGACAGGACCTACACTGAAGCTTTCTTT
TRBV27	TRBJ2-7	.	once	CASSTAWGHEQYF	TGTGCCAGCAGCACGGCTTGGGGTCACGAGCAGTACTTC
TRBV5-1	TRBJ2-1	.	.	CASTLYPESSYNEQFF	TGCGCCAGCACTCTGTACCCCGAGAGCTCCTACAATGAGCAGTTCTTC
TRBV28	TRBJ2-5	.	once	CASTLTGTQGTPYF	TGTGCCAGCACCCTGACAGGCACCCAAGGGACCCCGTACTTC
TRBV4-3	TRBJ1-1	.	.	CASSQVPFGPENMNTEAFF	TGCGCCAGCAGCCAAGTCCCCTTTGGGCCAGAAAACATGAACACTGAAGCTTTCTTT
TRBV2	TRBJ2-6	TRBD1	many	CASSGPGQGTGISSGANVLTF	TGTGCCAGCAGTGGACCAGGACAGGGGACCGGAATTAGCTCTGGGGCCAACGTCCTGACTTTC
TRBV27	TRBJ2-7	TRBD2	.	CASSYSSGRGYEQYF	TGTGCCAGCAGTTATTCTAGCGGGAGAGGGTACGAGCAGTACTTC
TRBV7-9	TRBJ2-1	.	.	CASSSTSKLEQFF	TGTGCCAGCAGCTCGACTAGTAAGCTTGAGCAGTTCTTC
TRBV9	TRBJ1-1	.	many	CASSPRGGQNTEAFF	TGTGCCAGCAGCCCCCGGGGGGGCCAGAACACTGAAGCTTTCTTT
TRBV19	TRBJ2-6	.	few	CASSIGIPNGGANVLTF	TGTGCCAGTAGTATAGGGATTCCAAACGGTGGGGCCAACGTCCTGACTTTC
TRBV29-1	TRBJ2-7	.	.	CSVERDSENEQYF	TGCAGCGTGGAAAGGGACTCAGAGAACGAGCAGTACTTC
TRBV2	TRBJ2-7	TRBD1	few	CASSDSGTGAYEQYF	TGTGCCAGCAGTGACTCCGGGACAGGGGCCTACGAGCAGTACTTC
TRBV4-3	TRBJ2-3	.	.	CASSPSAEGGGSFVTDTQYF	TGCGCCAGCAGCCCTAGCGCCGAGGGAGGAGGGAGTTTCGTCACAGATACGCAGTATTTT
TRBV4-3	TRBJ1-2	.	.	CASSQDHRALANGYTF	TGCGCCAGCAGCCAAGATCATCGCGCTCTCGCAAACGGCTACACCTTC
TRBV13	TRBJ2-6	.	.	CASSVERDSGANVLTF	TGTGCCAGCAGCGTCGAGAGGGACTCTGGGGCCAACGTCCTGACTTTC
TRBV6-5	TRBJ2-3	.	many	CASKTLLAGAGFTTDTQYF	TGTGCCAGCAAGACATTATTGGCGGGGGCCGGTTTTACCACAGATACGCAGTATTTT